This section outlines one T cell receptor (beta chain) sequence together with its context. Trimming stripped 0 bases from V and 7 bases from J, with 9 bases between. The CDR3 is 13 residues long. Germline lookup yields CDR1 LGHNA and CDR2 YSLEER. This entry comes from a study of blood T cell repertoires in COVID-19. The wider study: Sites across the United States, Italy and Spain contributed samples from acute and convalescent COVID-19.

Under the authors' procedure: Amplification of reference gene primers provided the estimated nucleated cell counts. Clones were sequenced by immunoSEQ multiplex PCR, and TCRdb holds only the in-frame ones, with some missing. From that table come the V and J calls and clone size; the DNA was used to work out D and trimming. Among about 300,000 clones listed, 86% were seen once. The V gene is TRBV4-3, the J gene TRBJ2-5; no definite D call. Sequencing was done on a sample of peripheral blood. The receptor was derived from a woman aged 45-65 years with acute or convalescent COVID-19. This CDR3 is CASSQDPQMTQYF. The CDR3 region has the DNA TGCGCCAGCAGCCAAGATCCCCAGATGACCCAGTACTTC.